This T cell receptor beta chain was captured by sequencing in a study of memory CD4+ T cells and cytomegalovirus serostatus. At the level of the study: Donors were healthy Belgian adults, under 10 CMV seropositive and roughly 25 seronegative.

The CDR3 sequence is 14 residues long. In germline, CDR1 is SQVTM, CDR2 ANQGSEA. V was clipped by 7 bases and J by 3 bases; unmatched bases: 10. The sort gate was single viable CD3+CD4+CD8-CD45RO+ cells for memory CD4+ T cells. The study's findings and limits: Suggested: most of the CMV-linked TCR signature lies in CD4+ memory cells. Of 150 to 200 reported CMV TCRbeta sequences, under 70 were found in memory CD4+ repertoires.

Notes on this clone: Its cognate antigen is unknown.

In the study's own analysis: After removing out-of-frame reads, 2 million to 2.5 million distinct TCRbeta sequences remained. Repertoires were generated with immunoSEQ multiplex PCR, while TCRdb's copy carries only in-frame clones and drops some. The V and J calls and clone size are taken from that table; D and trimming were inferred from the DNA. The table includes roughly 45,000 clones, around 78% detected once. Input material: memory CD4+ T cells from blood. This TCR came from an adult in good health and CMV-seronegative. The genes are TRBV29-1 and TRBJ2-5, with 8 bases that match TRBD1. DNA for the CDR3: TGCAGCGCGACTGGGGGACAGGCCGAAGAGACCCAGTACTTC. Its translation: CSATGGQAEETQYF.